The 19 T cell receptor beta chains below were found in one sample sequenced in a study of blood T cell repertoires in COVID-19. TCRdb keeps only in-frame clones here, not all; method: immunoSEQ multiplex PCR. The sample includes roughly 100,000 clones, over 65% of them seen just once. Specimen: peripheral blood. The receptors were sampled from a human donor in a cohort sampled during active COVID-19.

The rearrangement uses TRBV9 and TRBJ2-6, with D unresolved. The CDR3 contains 15 residues. The germline V gene has CDR1 SGDLS and CDR2 YYNGEE. V dropped 2 bases and J dropped 4 bases, with 10 bases sitting between them. The CDR3 here is CASSVRFNGANVLTF. CDR3 DNA sequence: TGTGCCAGCAGCGTCAGGTTTAACGGGGCCAACGTCCTGACTTTC.

This sequence joins TRBV11-3 and TRBJ2-1, with a weak D call TRBD1 (5 bases). Germline-derived CDR1 and CDR2 are SGHNT and YENEEA. The CDR3 loop spans 19 amino acids. V shed 5 bases and J shed 0 bases, with 23 bases lying between them. The CDR3 sequence is CASSPTHWGSSSSYNEQFF. The CDR3 DNA sequence: TGTGCCAGCAGCCCCACCCACTGGGGCAGTTCTAGCTCCTACAATGAGCAGTTCTTC.

This sequence joins TRBV6-5 and TRBJ2-7; 7 bases align to TRBD2. The CDR3 covers 11 residues. The junction had 5 bases not matched to a gene; V was cut back by 7 bases and J by 8 bases. Germline V gene data show CDR1 as MNHEY and CDR2 as SVGAGI. CDR3 nucleotides: TGTGCCAGCACGGGGGAGGGACAGCAGTACTTC. It codes for CASTGEGQQYF.

CDR3 loop: CASSRITGLVHEQYF. The CDR3 DNA is TGTGCCAGCAGCCGAATTACAGGACTAGTCCACGAGCAGTACTTC. The V and J genes are TRBV5-4 and TRBJ2-7; 7 nucleotides line up with TRBD2. CDR1 and CDR2 (germline): SGHNT, YYREEE (reference sequence). The CDR3 sequence is 15 residues long. V lost 4 bases to trimming and J lost 5 bases; unmatched junction nucleotides: 12.

This clone was detected a few times. The CDR3 DNA is TGTGCCTGGAGCCCCTGGACTAGTTCGTACGAGCAGTACTTC. Encoded protein: CAWSPWTSSYEQYF. The V and J genes are TRBV30 and TRBJ2-7, with 7 bases fitting TRBD2. V was pared by 3 bases and J by 4 bases, with 9 bases of the junction left unmatched. The CDR3 is 14 residues long. CDR1 GTSNPN and CDR2 SVGIG come from the germline V gene (reference sequence).

J is TRBJ1-2 and V is TRBV7-2; 10 bases are a match to TRBD1. Germline values: CDR1 SGHTA, CDR2 FQGNSA. This CDR3 has 14 residues. V shed 4 bases, J shed 4 bases, and the junction held 3 bases outside the gene matches. CDR3 nucleotides: TGTGCCAGCAGCTCAGGACAGGGGGGCTATGGCTACACCTTC. This codes for CASSSGQGGYGYTF.

This chain links TRBV7-3 with TRBJ2-1, with 12 bases fitting TRBD2. Unmatched junction bases numbered 2, after V lost 5 bases and J lost 0 bases. The germline V gene encodes CDR1 SGHTA and CDR2 FQGTGA. This CDR3 is 16 amino acids long. CDR3 DNA: TGTGCCAGCAGCCCTAGCGGGGGGGCCTCCTACAATGAGCAGTTCTTC. Translation: CASSPSGGASYNEQFF.

V is TRBV5-1 and J is TRBJ1-5, with a possible D match to TRBD1 (6 bases). The V end lost 0 bases, the J end lost 7 bases, and 11 bases lay between the germline ends. Per the germline V gene, CDR1 is SGHRS and CDR2 is YFSETQ. CDR3 length: 14 residues. The CDR3 reads CASSLGVQGQPQHF. CDR3 DNA sequence: TGCGCCAGCAGCTTGGGGGTACAGGGACAGCCCCAGCATTTT.

The V and J genes are TRBV7-6 and TRBJ1-5; D is uncertain. V dropped 1 base and J dropped 0 bases, with 7 bases sitting between them. This CDR3 spans 15 amino acids. The germline gives CDR1 SGHVS, CDR2 FNYEAQ. The DNA of the CDR3 is TGTGCCAGCAGCTTAGACGGGAATAGCAATCAGCCCCAGCATTTT. Its protein is CASSLDGNSNQPQHF.

The chain links TRBV4-1 to TRBJ2-7; D possibly corresponds to TRBD2 (5 bases). Germline-derived CDR1 and CDR2 are MGHRA and YSYEKL. This CDR3 has 17 amino acids. The germline V and J ends were trimmed by 0 bases and 10 bases, with 25 bases remaining between them. The CDR3 bases are TGCGCCAGCAGCCAAGATTCGGCAGACGGGATCTCAGCAGGACAGTACTTC. Translation: CASSQDSADGISAGQYF.

This chain connects TRBV7-9 to TRBJ2-7; possible D gene TRBD1, 8 bases. The CDR3 totals 16 residues. In germline, CDR1 is SEHNR, CDR2 FQNEAQ (reference sequence). Between the trimmed V and J ends, which lost 5 bases and 7 bases, there was a span of 24 bases. In DNA, the CDR3 is TGTGCCAGCAGCCCCCTGACAGGGGCTCCAGCGGGGGAGCAGTACTTC. Its translation: CASSPLTGAPAGEQYF.

V gene TRBV5-1 combines with J gene TRBJ2-1, with 13 positions matching TRBD2. This CDR3 has 17 residues. The germline CDR1 and CDR2 sequences are SGHRS and YFSETQ. J gave up 7 bases and V 0 bases, and 7 bases lay outside the gene matches. Here the CDR3 DNA reads TGCGCCAGCAGCTTGGCCCAGACTAGCGGGGGGCTTAATGAGCAGTTCTTC. This gives the protein CASSLAQTSGGLNEQFF. Looking up the rest from reference TRBV5-1 and TRBJ2-1 gives the full variable domain: KAGVTQTPRYLIKTRGQQVTLSCSPISGHRSVSWYQQTPGQGLQFLFEYFSETQRNKGNFPGRFSGRQFSNSRSEMNVSTLELGDSALYLCASSLAQTSGGLNEQFFGPGTRLTVL.

The chain has TRBV7-9 and TRBJ1-6, with 10 bases fitting TRBD1. V gave up 5 bases and J gave up 10 bases; unmatched junction bases: 2. Germline V lookup: CDR1 SEHNR, CDR2 FQNEAQ (reference sequence). CDR3 length: 13 residues. The CDR3 bases are TGTGCCAGCAGCGGACAGGGGGGATCACCCCTCCACTTT. Protein: CASSGQGGSPLHF.

This chain connects TRBV5-1 to TRBJ2-3; perhaps TRBD2 as D (7 bases). Germline-derived CDR1 and CDR2 are SGHRS and YFSETQ. Trimming cost V 4 bases and J 7 bases, with 19 bases left between them. The CDR3 runs 15 residues. The CDR3 is CASSLGGAGTNTQYF. Here the CDR3 DNA reads TGCGCCAGCAGCCTTGGGGGGGCCGGGACTAATACGCAGTATTTT.

The chain carries TRBV27 and TRBJ2-7; 9 nucleotides line up with TRBD1. V was clipped by 6 bases and J by 2 bases; unmatched bases: 5. Germline CDR1 and CDR2: MNHEY and SMNVEV (reference sequence). The CDR3 totals 14 residues. CDR3 DNA sequence: TGTGCCAGCAGCCGTGGGGACAGGGCCTACGAGCAGTACTTC. It translates to CASSRGDRAYEQYF.

The chain joins TRBV5-1 to TRBJ2-3; D might be TRBD1 (5 bases). From germline, CDR1 is SGHRS and CDR2 YFSETQ. The CDR3 runs 15 residues. Trimming shortened V by 2 bases and J by 3 bases, and 13 bases separated the two germline ends. The CDR3 protein is CASSLSQGKTDTQYF. CDR3 coding DNA: TGCGCCAGCAGCTTATCCCAGGGAAAGACAGATACGCAGTATTTT.

The gene calls are TRBV4-2 and TRBJ2-5, with D possibly being TRBD2 (5 bases). The germline V gene encodes CDR1 LGHNA and CDR2 YNFKEQ. The length of the CDR3 is 16 residues. V was pared by 0 bases and J by 4 bases, with 15 bases between. The CDR3 DNA sequence: TGTGCCAGCAGCCAAGAACCCGGGCTAGCCGTAGAGACCCAGTACTTC. It yields the protein CASSQEPGLAVETQYF.

In this sample, this clone turned up once. The V call is TRBV6-4, the J call TRBJ1-2; 10 bases match TRBD1. V dropped 6 bases and J dropped 4; count of bases not matched to a gene: 17. The germline V gene encodes CDR1 MRHNA and CDR2 SNTAGT. The CDR3 extends over 18 amino acids. The DNA for the CDR3 is TGTGCCAGCAGCCCAACCGGGACAGGGGAGGCCTCGGGCTATGGCTACACCTTC. Translated, it gives CASSPTGTGEASGYGYTF.

V is TRBV6-5 and J is TRBJ1-5; D possibly corresponds to TRBD1 (5 bases). The CDR3 has 12 amino acids. V lost 6 bases to trimming and J lost 5 bases, with 8 bases between them. CDR1 MNHEY and CDR2 SVGAGI come from the germline V gene. The CDR3 reads CASRSGDQPQHF. CDR3 nucleotide sequence: TGTGCCAGCAGGTCGGGGGATCAGCCCCAGCATTTT.